A single sample is the source of the 2 T cell receptor beta chains below, sequenced in a study of radiotherapy plus CTLA-4 blockade in lung cancer. Sequenced by immunoSEQ multiplex PCR; TCRdb stores in-frame clones only, minus some. The data contain approximately 47,000 clones, roughly 60% of them singletons. The specimen was peripheral blood, collected from a patient treated with radiotherapy plus ipilimumab. The receptors were sampled from a human donor with non-small cell lung cancer who had a partial response to radiotherapy plus ipilimumab.

This chain connects TRBV5-8 to TRBJ2-1, with TRBD2 matching over 10 bases. The CDR3 is 17 amino acids. V was clipped by 1 base and J by 4 bases; unmatched bases: 8. CDR1 SGHTS and CDR2 YDEGEE come from the germline V gene. The CDR3 is CASSLSPSGRLYNEQFF. Here the CDR3 DNA reads TGTGCCAGCAGCTTGTCCCCTAGCGGGAGACTTTACAATGAGCAGTTCTTC.

This chain links TRBV20-1 with TRBJ2-1; 8 bases match TRBD2. J was trimmed by 9 bases and V by 3 bases; bases with no gene match: 1. The germline gives CDR1 DFQATT, CDR2 SNEGSKA (reference sequence). The CDR3 sequence is 11 residues long. This chain's CDR3 is CSASGRVEQFF. In nucleotides, the CDR3 is TGCAGTGCTAGCGGGAGGGTTGAGCAGTTCTTC.